Listed here is a single T cell receptor (beta chain). Its antigen is not known. A second PCR of about 6 to 11 cycles used a sample-barcoded 5' primer and a J-beta primer mix. Each CDR3 protein is one row after TCRdb ran MiXCR on the 5' RACE reads. The sample holds approximately 1.5 million distinct CDR3 sequences, roughly 32% seen once. This sample is drawn from a study of blood T cells in healthy people across ages. Study-level results: The study could not conclusively compare naive and antigen-experienced cells, given its unsorted PBMCs.

The CDR3 is 15 amino acids. Germline lookup yields CDR1 DFQATT and CDR2 SNEGSKA (reference sequence). Trimming took 0 bases from V and 6 from J, leaving 16 bases between them. The TCR originated in a woman in her twenties or thirties in good health. The sequenced sample was blood. V gene TRBV20-1 combines with J gene TRBJ2-3; D uncertain. The CDR3 loop reads CSARDSLSIRDTQYF. CDR3 DNA sequence: TGCAGTGCTAGAGATTCCCTCTCCATTAGGGATACGCAGTATTTT.